These 9 T cell receptor beta chains were sequenced from one sample in a study of T cell responses to AZD1222 COVID-19 vaccine (dated by TCRdb to the early 2020s). Interpreted using the paper, the time point label stands for: about 28 days (+/-7) after the second vaccine dose. The library was made by the immunoSEQ multiplex PCR assay. TCRdb took this table from immuneACCESS and kept in-frame rearrangements with V and J called. Such tables lack part of the clones; where checked against another copy, unresolved V genes explain under half of the gap, and the rest is unexplained. The sample contains roughly 140,000 clones, more than 80% of them found a single time. Clones ranked in the top ten supply about 3.3% of the sample. Here the sequenced sample was peripheral blood, taken 28 days after the second AZD1222 dose. All receptors derive from an adult who received the AZD1222 COVID-19 vaccine.

The chain recombines TRBV11-2 with TRBJ1-1; no clear D. The CDR3 covers 16 residues. From germline, CDR1 is SGHAT and CDR2 FQNNGV. With 3 bases removed from V and 0 bases from J, the gap between germline ends came to 14 bases. In nucleotides, the CDR3 is TGTGCCAGCAGCTTGACCTCCGCAGGAGTGAACACTGAAGCTTTCTTT. It specifies CASSLTSAGVNTEAFF.

This chain links TRBV7-9 with TRBJ2-1; TRBD2 might be the D (6 bases). The CDR3 is 14 residues long. Trimming cost V 6 bases and J 9 bases, with 18 bases left between them. Germline V gene sequence: CDR1 SEHNR, CDR2 FQNEAQ (reference sequence). CDR3 nucleotide sequence: TGTGCCAGCAGTCGTGTATCCGGGAGTCCTGAGCAGTTCTTC. Amino acids: CASSRVSGSPEQFF.

The J gene is TRBJ1-2, the V gene TRBV5-4; TRBD1 aligns across 8 bases. In germline, CDR1 is SGHNT, CDR2 YYREEE (reference sequence). The CDR3 is 14 residues long. After removal of 1 base from V and 2 bases from J, the junction contained 1 base not matched to a gene. This CDR3 reads CASSLRQGNYGYTF. DNA for the CDR3: TGTGCCAGCAGCTTGAGACAGGGGAACTATGGCTACACCTTC.

V usage is TRBV28 and J usage is TRBJ2-7; TRBD1 aligns across 7 bases. This CDR3 is built from 14 residues. V shed 4 bases, J shed 0 bases, and the junction held 3 bases outside the gene matches. Germline V gives CDR1 MDHEN, CDR2 SYDVKM. The CDR3 DNA reads TGTGCCAGCAGTTCTTCAGGGGGCTCCTACGAGCAGTACTTC. It translates to CASSSSGGSYEQYF.

This rearrangement joins TRBV4-2 to TRBJ1-2; no clear D gene. The CDR3 consists of 12 residues. Deletions cut 5 bases from V and 3 bases from J, with 7 bases between. Germline V CDR1 and CDR2: LGHNA, YNFKEQ. Here the CDR3 DNA reads TGTGCCAGCAGCAGGAGGGACTATGGCTACACCTTC. Protein: CASSRRDYGYTF.

The rearrangement uses TRBV10-1 and TRBJ1-1, with 7 nucleotides matching TRBD1. In germline, CDR1 is WNHNN, CDR2 SYGVQD (reference sequence). V dropped 6 bases and J dropped 3; count of bases not matched to a gene: 10. The CDR3 loop spans 15 amino acids. CDR3 region: CASSGDSLGHTEAFF. In nucleotides, the CDR3 is TGCGCCAGCAGCGGGGACAGTTTGGGCCACACTGAAGCTTTCTTT.

This chain connects TRBV2 to TRBJ1-1, with 7 bases matching TRBD1. Germline assignment: CDR1 SNHLY and CDR2 FYNNEI. The CDR3 is made up of 14 amino acids. The V gene end was trimmed by 5 bases and the J gene end by 0 bases; junction bases not matched to a gene: 3. CDR3 in DNA: TGTGCCAGCAGTACCGGGACAGTGAACACTGAAGCTTTCTTT. Translation: CASSTGTVNTEAFF.

This sequence joins TRBV5-1 and TRBJ1-1; no reliable D call. The V gene lost 0 bases and the J gene lost 5 bases, with 8 bases spanning the gap. Germline V CDR1 and CDR2: SGHRS, YFSETQ. The CDR3 is 13 residues long. The CDR3 loop reads CASSLVSETEAFF. CDR3 in DNA: TGCGCCAGCAGCTTGGTAAGCGAGACTGAAGCTTTCTTT.

This chain uses TRBV15 with TRBJ1-3; a possible D gene is TRBD1 (5 bases). Per germline, CDR1 LNHNV and CDR2 YYDKDF (reference sequence). The ends were cut back, 1 base at V and 0 bases at J, with 16 bases in the middle. CDR3 length: 18 amino acids. CDR3 sequence reads: CATSRGGILGDSGNTIYF. The CDR3 region has the DNA TGTGCCACCAGCAGAGGGGGGATCCTCGGGGACTCTGGAAACACCATATATTTT.